Listed below are T cell receptor beta chains from one sample, sequenced in a study of shared clonotypes between healthy human individuals. TCRdb keeps only in-frame clones here, not all; method: immunoSEQ multiplex PCR. The table shows about 2.1 million clones, with 85% to 95% occurring only once. The source material was naive CD8+ T cells from PBMCs. The receptors shown here come from a man younger than 35 in good health. Some clones in this sample may be carry-over from other donors' samples. Each CDR3 is given with its conserved first and last residue. D genes are given only for firm matches. Clone sizes are given selectively: once, few, many, or a class where the clone is expanded.

length: 14
V: TRBV11-2
size: -
J: TRBJ2-1
D: -
CDR3: CASSQTVSMWEQFF
DNA: TGTGCCAGCAGCCAGACAGTGTCCATGTGGGAGCAGTTCTTC

length: 13
V: TRBV9
size: -
J: TRBJ2-2
D: -
CDR3: CASSSIRTGELFF
DNA: TGTGCCAGCAGCTCCATTCGCACCGGGGAGCTGTTTTTT

length: 14
V: TRBV4-3
size: -
J: TRBJ2-7
D: -
CDR3: CASSQVRGGYEQYF
DNA: TGCGCCAGCAGCCAAGTCAGGGGGGGGTACGAGCAGTACTTC

length: 13
V: TRBV7-9
size: -
J: TRBJ2-7
D: -
CDR3: CASSLEVSGEQYF
DNA: TGTGCCAGCAGCTTAGAGGTTTCGGGCGAGCAGTACTTC

length: 14
V: TRBV19
size: few
J: TRBJ2-7
D: TRBD1
CDR3: CASSIGTGPYEQYF
DNA: TGTGCCAGTAGTATTGGGACAGGGCCCTACGAGCAGTACTTC

length: 14
V: TRBV19
size: -
J: TRBJ2-1
D: TRBD2
CDR3: CASSIGTSGNEQFF
DNA: TGTGCCAGTAGTATTGGTACTAGCGGAAATGAGCAGTTCTTC

length: 16
V: TRBV11-2
size: once
J: TRBJ1-1
D: TRBD1
CDR3: CASSLVFGQGPLEAFF
DNA: TGTGCCAGCAGCTTAGTTTTCGGACAGGGGCCGCTCGAAGCTTTCTTT

length: 12
V: TRBV7-9
size: -
J: TRBJ2-1
D: -
CDR3: CASSPGVNEQFF
DNA: TGTGCCAGCAGCCCGGGCGTCAATGAGCAGTTCTTC

length: 17
V: TRBV7-8
size: once
J: TRBJ2-1
D: -
CDR3: CASSLGRRGFFDNEQFF
DNA: TGTGCCAGCAGCTTAGGGCGCAGGGGTTTTTTCGACAATGAGCAGTTCTTC

length: 17
V: TRBV7-9
size: -
J: TRBJ1-1
D: -
CDR3: CASSLAPGRQLGTEAFF
DNA: TGTGCCAGCAGCTTAGCCCCCGGACGCCAGCTGGGGACTGAAGCTTTCTTT

length: 12
V: TRBV5-5
size: -
J: TRBJ2-7
D: -
CDR3: CASSLIGIEQYF
DNA: TGTGCCAGCAGCTTGATAGGGATCGAGCAGTACTTC

length: 14
V: TRBV27
size: -
J: TRBJ1-3
D: -
CDR3: CASSPLLTGNTIYF
DNA: TGTGCCAGCAGTCCCCTGCTTACTGGAAACACCATATATTTT

length: 14
V: TRBV27
size: -
J: TRBJ2-7
D: -
CDR3: CASAGRDVAYEQYF
DNA: TGTGCCAGCGCCGGCCGCGACGTAGCCTACGAGCAGTACTTC

length: 15
V: TRBV25-1
size: -
J: TRBJ2-1
D: TRBD2
CDR3: CASSAAGGPNNEQFF
DNA: TGTGCCAGCAGTGCTGCGGGAGGGCCTAACAATGAGCAGTTCTTC

length: 16
V: TRBV27
size: -
J: TRBJ2-1
D: -
CDR3: CASSFRYGNAGNEQFF
DNA: TGTGCCAGCAGTTTTCGTTACGGAAACGCCGGGAATGAGCAGTTCTTC

length: 15
V: TRBV9
size: once
J: TRBJ2-3
D: TRBD2
CDR3: CASRAEASGPDTQYF
DNA: TGTGCCAGCAGGGCAGAAGCTAGCGGCCCGGATACGCAGTATTTT

length: 16
V: TRBV19
size: -
J: TRBJ2-6
D: TRBD1
CDR3: CASSHWTGSGANVLTF
DNA: TGTGCCAGTAGTCATTGGACAGGGTCTGGGGCCAACGTCCTGACTTTC

length: 11
V: TRBV12-5
size: once
J: TRBJ2-1
D: -
CDR3: CASGEYNEQFF
DNA: TGTGCTAGTGGCGAATACAATGAGCAGTTCTTC

length: 16
V: TRBV28
size: -
J: TRBJ1-1
D: -
CDR3: CASSPWTGPMNTEAFF
DNA: TGTGCCAGCAGCCCTTGGACGGGTCCCATGAACACTGAAGCTTTCTTT

length: 14
V: TRBV28
size: -
J: TRBJ2-1
D: -
CDR3: CASSPGDGSNEQFF
DNA: TGTGCCAGCAGTCCCGGGGACGGCAGTAATGAGCAGTTCTTC

length: 16
V: TRBV7-9
size: -
J: TRBJ2-7
D: TRBD2
CDR3: CASSGPGTTYSYEQYF
DNA: TGTGCCAGCAGCGGACCAGGGACTACCTACTCCTACGAGCAGTACTTC

length: 17
V: TRBV27
size: -
J: TRBJ2-2
D: TRBD1
CDR3: CASSLSVGTGNTGELFF
DNA: TGTGCCAGCAGTTTATCGGTTGGGACAGGGAACACCGGGGAGCTGTTTTTT

length: 16
V: TRBV7-6
size: -
J: TRBJ2-2
D: TRBD2
CDR3: CASSLEGLPTTGELFF
DNA: TGTGCCAGCAGCTTAGAGGGACTACCAACTACCGGGGAGCTGTTTTTT

length: 15
V: TRBV27
size: -
J: TRBJ1-5
D: -
CDR3: CASSLSQTSNQPQHF
DNA: TGTGCCAGCAGTTTATCTCAGACCAGCAATCAGCCCCAGCATTTT

length: 17
V: TRBV5-4
size: -
J: TRBJ2-5
D: TRBD1
CDR3: CASSLPPGTGYQETQYF
DNA: TGTGCCAGCAGCTTGCCCCCCGGGACAGGGTACCAAGAGACCCAGTACTTC

length: 14
V: TRBV4-1
size: -
J: TRBJ2-3
D: TRBD2
CDR3: CASSQAGGTDTQYF
DNA: TGCGCCAGCAGCCAGGCGGGGGGCACAGATACGCAGTATTTT

length: 18
V: TRBV18
size: -
J: TRBJ2-3
D: TRBD2
CDR3: CASSPLKGTSGNTDTQYF
DNA: TGTGCCAGCTCACCATTGAAAGGGACTAGCGGGAACACAGATACGCAGTATTTT

length: 13
V: TRBV29-1
size: -
J: TRBJ2-1
D: -
CDR3: CSGDPAGWNEQFF
DNA: TGCAGCGGAGACCCCGCAGGGTGGAATGAGCAGTTCTTC